This is a list of T cell receptor beta chains from one sample in a study of blood T cell repertoires in COVID-19. TCRdb keeps only in-frame clones here, not all; method: immunoSEQ multiplex PCR. The data contain about 64,000 clones, roughly 88% of them singletons. Sequenced input: peripheral blood. These TCRs come from a man between 65 and 80 years old with acute or convalescent COVID-19. The CDR3 runs from the conserved cysteine through the conserved F or W.

>TRBJ2-1|TRBV19
CASSYFLSYNEQFF
>TRBJ2-3|TRBV19
CASSSQGDTQYF
>TRBJ2-3|TRBV10-3
CATEAGAGDTQYF
>TRBJ1-5|TRBV27
CASSTYGTGSPQPQHF
>TRBJ1-2|TRBV9
CASSVAVRVPLGAPNYGYTF
>TRBJ2-7|TRBV27
CASSLNSGVSYEQYF
>TRBJ2-3|TRBV7-3
CASSPLAGPRDTQYF
>TRBJ1-3|TRBV19
CASSEGTYRNTIYF
>TRBJ1-6|TRBV7-2
CASSNRRGDGNSPLHF
>TRBJ2-7|TRBV29-1
CSVTGTVAYEQYF
>TRBJ2-5|TRBV4-1
CASSGTGLLQSQYF
>TRBJ2-2|TRBV19
CASSIWGGGTGELFF
>TRBJ1-4|TRBV28
CASSPNWAVGEKLFF
>TRBJ1-5|TRBV5-6
CASSFRGYSNQPQHF
>TRBJ1-2|TRBV9
CASSVAGTRSQGYTF
>TRBJ2-7|TRBV5-1
CASSLAVQFHEGGEQYF
>TRBJ1-2|TRBV7-9
CASSLGDGRVYGYTF